The TCR beta chain described here comes from a study of blood T cell repertoires in COVID-19. Background on the study: Collection of acute and convalescent COVID-19 samples took place in the United States, Italy and Spain. PBMCs, B-cell-depleted T cells, or T cells provided the cDNA or gDNA that made up the material.

CDR3 size: 11 residues. Germline assignment: CDR1 GTSNPN and CDR2 SVGIG (reference sequence). Trimming took 5 bases from V and 9 from J, leaving 12 bases between them. This clone was found once. Authors' processing steps: Reference gene primer amplification in the assay estimated nucleated cell counts. The method was immunoSEQ multiplex PCR; TCRdb's version includes in-frame clones alone and lacks a portion of them. From that table come the V and J calls and clone size; the DNA was used to work out D and trimming. Of roughly 38,000 clones in the sample, about 83% are singletons; the top ten hold 2%. The chain joins TRBV30 to TRBJ2-3; D may be TRBD2 (6 bases). What was sequenced was peripheral blood. The clonotype was recovered from a man in his sixties with active COVID-19. The CDR3 reads CAWAAGRTQYF. DNA of the CDR3: TGTGCCTGGGCGGCCGGGAGAACGCAGTATTTT.